This T cell receptor beta chain was recovered during a study of cytomegalovirus exposure and HLA in healthy donors. Study-wide results and caveats: Several of the most significant clusters appeared linked to common viral pathogens, based on a later analysis.

In regard to this clone: The antigen is unknown.

In the PCR, 60 Vbeta and 13 Jbeta primers were used. Profiling relied on immunoSEQ multiplex PCR, and the TCRdb table lists in-frame clones only, not all of them. The data contain approximately 150,000 clones, roughly 80% of them singletons. Germline V gives CDR1 SGHNT, CDR2 YYREEE (reference sequence). This CDR3 spans 16 amino acids. The trim removed 3 bases at V and 5 bases at J, leaving 8 bases unmatched. The specimen sequenced was PBMCs. The receptor was derived from a woman aged 30 to 39 in good health and CMV-seropositive. The chain uses TRBV5-4 and TRBJ2-2; 9 bases are shared with TRBD1. CDR3 in amino acids: CASSSGTGIRTGELFF. CDR3 sequence (DNA): TGTGCCAGCAGCTCCGGGACAGGGATAAGGACCGGGGAGCTGTTTTTT. Full variable domain (missing parts from reference TRBV5-4 and TRBJ2-2): ETGVTQSPTHLIKTRGQQVTLRCSSQSGHNTVSWYQQALGQGPQFIFQYYREEENGRGNFPPRFSGLQFPNYSSELNVNALELDDSALYLCASSSGTGIRTGELFFGEGSRLTVL.